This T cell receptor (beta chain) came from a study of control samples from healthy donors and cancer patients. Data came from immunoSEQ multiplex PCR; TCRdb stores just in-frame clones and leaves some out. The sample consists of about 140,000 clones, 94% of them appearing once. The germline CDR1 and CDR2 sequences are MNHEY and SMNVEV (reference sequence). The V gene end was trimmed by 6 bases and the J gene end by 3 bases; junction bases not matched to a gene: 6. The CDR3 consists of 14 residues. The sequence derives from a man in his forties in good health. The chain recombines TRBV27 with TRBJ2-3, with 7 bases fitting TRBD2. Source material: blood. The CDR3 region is CASSGRRRTDTQYF. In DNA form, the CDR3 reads TGTGCCAGCAGCGGGAGGAGGAGGACAGATACGCAGTATTTT.